This entry lists 27 T cell receptor beta chains sequenced from one sample in a study of cytomegalovirus exposure and HLA in healthy donors. It was with 60 Vbeta and 13 Jbeta primers that the PCR ran. Produced via immunoSEQ multiplex PCR; TCRdb's table is partial and in-frame only. The sample consists of more than 140,000 clones, about four fifths of them appearing once. Sequenced input: PBMCs. These receptors came from a man in his thirties or forties in good health and CMV-seropositive.

The chain couples TRBV19 to TRBJ2-6; 12 nucleotides match TRBD2. The CDR3 contains 17 residues. The J segment lost 0 bases and the V segment lost 6 bases, leaving 3 bases of the junction unmatched. Germline V gene data show CDR1 as LNHDA and CDR2 as SQIVND (reference sequence). The CDR3 DNA is TGTGCCAGTAGCCGGACTAGCGGGAACTCTGGGGCCAACGTCCTGACTTTC. Translating gives CASSRTSGNSGANVLTF.

The chain couples TRBV2 to TRBJ1-4, with D possibly TRBD1 on 6 matching bases. This CDR3 contains 13 residues. The germline gives CDR1 SNHLY, CDR2 FYNNEI. Trimming took off 11 bases at V and 8 bases at J, with 18 bases between the two ends. The CDR3 DNA reads TGTGCCTGTGCGCGAGCGGGGGGCGAAAAACTGTTTTTT. It yields the protein CACARAGGEKLFF.

The CDR3 sequence: CASSRTSLATDTQYF. CDR3 nucleotides: TGTGCCAGCAGCCGGACTAGCCTGGCCACAGATACGCAGTATTTT. The chain is built from TRBV11-2 and TRBJ2-3; 8 bases agree with TRBD2. Germline CDR1 is SGHAT and CDR2 is FQNNGV. V lost 5 bases to trimming and J lost 2 bases; unmatched junction nucleotides: 6. The CDR3 is 15 residues long.

The CDR3 DNA sequence: TGTGCCTGGAGGAGGTATTCGGGTGCCAAGGTCACAGATACGCAGTATTTT. Amino acid sequence: CAWRRYSGAKVTDTQYF. The V gene is TRBV30, the J gene TRBJ2-3; D not resolved. CDR3 length: 17 residues. CDR1 and CDR2 from the germline V gene are GTSNPN and SVGIG (reference sequence). Trimming shortened V by 3 bases and J by 2 bases, and 21 bases separated the two germline ends.

V is TRBV4-1 and J is TRBJ2-1; TRBD2 agrees at 7 bases. CDR1 and CDR2 (germline): MGHRA, YSYEKL. The CDR3 contains 16 residues. J lost 6 bases, V lost 1 base, and 9 bases had no gene match. The CDR3 reads CASSQVPGLQVNEQFF. CDR3 coding DNA: TGCGCCAGCAGCCAAGTACCGGGACTACAAGTCAATGAGCAGTTCTTC.

The rearrangement joins TRBV28 to TRBJ1-4; perhaps TRBD1 as D (6 bases). The CDR3 has 14 amino acids. Germline assignment: CDR1 MDHEN and CDR2 SYDVKM. V dropped 3 bases and J dropped 4 bases, with 9 bases sitting between them. DNA of the CDR3: TGTGCCAGCAGTTTTGGGGGCAATAATGAAAAACTGTTTTTT. Translation: CASSFGGNNEKLFF.

Worth noting for this clone: One end of the junction is discordant with germline, which a read error may explain. The V call is TRBV6-6, the J call TRBJ2-3, with D hard to call. The CDR3 covers 11 residues. CDR1 and CDR2 from the germline V gene are MNHNY and SVGAGI (reference sequence). For the CDR3, the DNA is TGTGCCAGCAGTTACGCCGGGTTATTACATTTT. It encodes CASSYAGLLHF.

This rearrangement joins TRBV9 to TRBJ2-2, with 7 nucleotides matching TRBD1. V lost 4 bases and J lost 5; bases outside the gene matches: 11. The CDR3 consists of 16 residues. The V gene's germline CDR1 is SGDLS and CDR2 YYNGEE. CDR3 loop: CASSPLGGVGTGELFF. Here the CDR3 DNA reads TGTGCCAGCAGCCCCTTAGGGGGCGTAGGGACCGGGGAGCTGTTTTTT.

V usage is TRBV7-9 and J usage is TRBJ2-3; D perhaps matches TRBD1 (5 bases). CDR1 and CDR2 (germline): SEHNR, FQNEAQ (reference sequence). Deletions cut 0 bases from V and 1 base from J, with 11 bases between. CDR3 length equals 16 residues. The CDR3, as DNA: TGTGCCAGCAGCTTAGCGGTTAGGGGTGGCACAGATACGCAGTATTTT. This encodes CASSLAVRGGTDTQYF.

In this sample, this clone turned up a few times. J is TRBJ2-6 and V is TRBV7-8; TRBD1 aligns across 7 bases. Germline assignment: CDR1 SGHVS and CDR2 FQNEAQ. CDR3 length: 16 amino acids. J lost 2 bases, V lost 5 bases, and 6 bases had no gene match. CDR3 coding DNA: TGTGCCAGCAGCCGCGACAGGGTGGCTGGGGCCAACGTCCTGACTTTC. Translated: CASSRDRVAGANVLTF.

This sequence joins TRBV2 and TRBJ2-3; no clear D gene. Trimming shortened V by 1 base and J by 2 bases, and 4 bases separated the two germline ends. This CDR3 region has 13 residues. Germline values: CDR1 SNHLY, CDR2 FYNNEI. The CDR3: CASSEDLTDTQYF. In DNA, the CDR3 is TGTGCCAGCAGTGAAGATCTCACAGATACGCAGTATTTT. The variable domain in full, completed from reference TRBV2 and TRBJ2-3, reads EPEVTQTPSHQVTQMGQEVILRCVPISNHLYFYWYRQILGQKVEFLVSFYNNEISEKSEIFDDQFSVERPDGSNFTLKIRSTKLEDSAMYFCASSEDLTDTQYFGPGTRLTVL.

The rearrangement uses TRBV18 and TRBJ2-5; weak D call: TRBD1 (6 bases). The V gene's germline CDR1 is KGHSH and CDR2 LQKENI. Trimming removed 2 bases at V and 13 bases at J, with 17 bases between. The CDR3 consists of 13 residues. CDR3 in amino acids: CASSPMGDTSPYF. The CDR3 bases are TGTGCCAGCTCACCAATGGGGGACACCTCTCCGTACTTC.

V and J are TRBV28 and TRBJ2-7; TRBD1 matches 8 bases. The CDR3 has 16 amino acids. After removal of 2 bases from V and 0 bases from J, the junction contained 6 bases not matched to a gene. Germline assignment: CDR1 MDHEN and CDR2 SYDVKM. This CDR3 is CASSLEWDRSSYEQYF. CDR3 nucleotide sequence: TGTGCCAGCAGTTTAGAGTGGGACAGGAGCTCCTACGAGCAGTACTTC.

The chain combines TRBV28 with TRBJ2-5; 10 positions agree with TRBD1. The trim removed 6 bases at V and 5 bases at J, leaving 15 bases unmatched. In germline, CDR1 is MDHEN, CDR2 SYDVKM. The CDR3 contains 17 residues. For the CDR3, the DNA is TGTGCCAGCAGCGCAACCCCAGGGACAGGGGATAGGGAGACCCAGTACTTC. It specifies CASSATPGTGDRETQYF. The full variable domain, in which reference TRBV28 and TRBJ2-5 provide the parts outside the CDR3, is DVKVTQSSRYLVKRTGEKVFLECVQDMDHENMFWYRQDPGLGLRLIYFSYDVKMKEKGDIPEGYSVSREKKERFSLILESASTNQTSMYLCASSATPGTGDRETQYFGPGTRLLVL.

This clone has only one observation. J is TRBJ1-2 and V is TRBV5-1; 9 bases align to TRBD1. V lost 4 bases to trimming and J lost 7 bases; unmatched junction nucleotides: 14. Germline CDR1 and CDR2: SGHRS and YFSETQ. CDR3 size: 16 residues. This CDR3 reads CASSRDRAELTGGYTF. In DNA form, the CDR3 reads TGCGCCAGCAGCCGGGACAGGGCTGAGTTAACGGGTGGCTACACCTTC.

The rearrangement links TRBV6-1 to TRBJ1-4; 7 bases map to TRBD1. J gave up 4 bases and V 6 bases, and 8 bases lay outside the gene matches. CDR3 size: 15 residues. CDR1 and CDR2 from the germline V gene are MNHNS and SASEGT. In DNA form, the CDR3 reads TGTGCCAGCAGCCTGGGACAGTCATATAATGAAAAACTGTTTTTT. This codes for CASSLGQSYNEKLFF.

The gene calls are TRBV6-5 and TRBJ1-6, with 7 bases lining up with TRBD1. In germline, CDR1 is MNHEY, CDR2 SVGAGI. V shed 11 bases and J 7 bases; nucleotides not matched to a gene: 11. CDR3 size: 14 residues. DNA of the CDR3: TGTGCCTCCAGGGAAGGGGGCATCAATTCACCCCTCCACTTT. Protein: CASREGGINSPLHF.

Notes on this clone: The junction departs from germline at one end; a sequencing error may be responsible. In nucleotides, the CDR3 is TGTGCCAGTATCGACCGGGGAAACAGTCAGTACTTC. This translates into CASIDRGNSQYF. This rearrangement joins TRBV28 to TRBJ2-4; TRBD2 is a possible D gene (5 bases). This CDR3 comprises 12 residues. The germline gives CDR1 MDHEN, CDR2 SYDVKM.

The chain uses TRBV19 and TRBJ1-1; D unclear. The V gene's germline CDR1 is LNHDA and CDR2 SQIVND (reference sequence). There are 13 residues in the CDR3. V lost 2 bases, J lost 1 base, and 5 bases lay in between. For the CDR3, the DNA is TGTGCCAGTAGTATATCCGGGAACACTGAAGCTTTCTTT. This encodes CASSISGNTEAFF.

This clone was seen a single time. This chain links TRBV14 with TRBJ2-3; TRBD2 aligns across 8 bases. Losses at the gene ends were 5 bases for V and 0 bases for J; bases not matched to a gene: 4. The CDR3 totals 15 residues. Looked up from germline, CDR1 is SGHDN and CDR2 is FVKESK. This CDR3 reads CASSSLAGSTDTQYF. Here the CDR3 DNA reads TGTGCCAGCAGCTCCTTAGCGGGGAGCACAGATACGCAGTATTTT.

This sequence joins TRBV15 and TRBJ1-5, with no clear D. CDR3 size: 13 residues. Germline assignment: CDR1 LNHNV and CDR2 YYDKDF (reference sequence). V was clipped by 7 bases and J by 3 bases, with 10 bases between them. CDR3 sequence: CATMLYYNQPQHF. For the CDR3, the DNA is TGTGCCACCATGTTATATTACAATCAGCCCCAGCATTTT. The whole variable domain, filled in from reference TRBV15 and TRBJ1-5, reads DAMVIQNPRYQVTQFGKPVTLSCSQTLNHNVMYWYQQKSSQAPKLLFHYYDKDFNNEADTPDNFQSRRPNTSFCFLDIRSPGLGDTAMYLCATMLYYNQPQHFGDGTRLSIL.

This clone was seen a single time. V usage is TRBV6-6 and J usage is TRBJ1-6; weak D call: TRBD1 (6 bases). The CDR3 contains 15 residues. Per the germline V gene, CDR1 is MNHNY and CDR2 is SVGAGI (reference sequence). The V end lost 7 bases, the J end lost 13 bases, and 23 bases lay between the germline ends. CDR3 in amino acids: CASTPSRDTLWPLHF. The CDR3 nucleotides read TGTGCCAGCACCCCCTCCCGGGACACCCTATGGCCCCTCCACTTT.

This rearrangement joins TRBV23-1 to TRBJ1-1; a weak D match, TRBD1 (5 bases). Being an ORF, TRBV23-1 has a function that is uncertain. V lost 7 bases and J 2 bases, leaving 8 bases between the germline ends. The CDR3 is 12 residues long. The CDR3 here is CASTDNNTEAFF. The CDR3 bases are TGCGCCAGCACGGACAATAACACTGAAGCTTTCTTT.

The chain is built from TRBV19 and TRBJ2-2; TRBD1 aligns across 8 bases. V lost 6 bases and J lost 2; bases outside the gene matches: 8. The germline V gene has CDR1 LNHDA and CDR2 SQIVND (reference sequence). The CDR3 sequence is 16 residues long. The CDR3 DNA reads TGTGCCAGTAGCCCCGGGACAGGAGTTAACACCGGGGAGCTGTTTTTT. Translated, it gives CASSPGTGVNTGELFF.

The V and J genes are TRBV7-8 and TRBJ2-7, with TRBD1 matching 9 bases. CDR3 length: 16 amino acids. Germline loops: CDR1 SGHVS, CDR2 FQNEAQ. V lost 5 bases to trimming and J lost 0 bases; unmatched junction nucleotides: 8. The CDR3 sequence is CASSLQGQGPSYEQYF. CDR3 bases: TGTGCCAGCAGCCTCCAGGGACAGGGCCCCTCCTACGAGCAGTACTTC.

The rearrangement joins TRBV2 to TRBJ1-5; D gene uncertain. CDR1 SNHLY and CDR2 FYNNEI come from the germline V gene. The CDR3 is 16 amino acids. Trimming removed 3 bases from V and 2 bases from J, with 14 bases in between. This chain's CDR3 is CASSDGRGAGNQPQHF. DNA of the CDR3: TGTGCCAGCAGTGACGGGCGGGGTGCGGGCAATCAGCCCCAGCATTTT.

The chain recombines TRBV7-8 with TRBJ2-5; D remains ambiguous. V was trimmed by 3 bases and J by 1 base, leaving 9 bases between them. The length of the CDR3 is 14 residues. Germline lookup yields CDR1 SGHVS and CDR2 FQNEAQ. The CDR3 protein is CASSFIPSQETQYF. The CDR3 bases are TGTGCCAGCAGCTTTATCCCTTCCCAAGAGACCCAGTACTTC. Together with reference TRBV7-8 and TRBJ2-5, the CDR3 gives the full variable domain: GAGVSQSPRYKVAKRGQDVALRCDPISGHVSLFWYQQALGQGPEFLTYFQNEAQLDKSGLPSDRFFAERPEGSVSTLKIQRTQQEDSAVYLCASSFIPSQETQYFGPGTRLLVL.